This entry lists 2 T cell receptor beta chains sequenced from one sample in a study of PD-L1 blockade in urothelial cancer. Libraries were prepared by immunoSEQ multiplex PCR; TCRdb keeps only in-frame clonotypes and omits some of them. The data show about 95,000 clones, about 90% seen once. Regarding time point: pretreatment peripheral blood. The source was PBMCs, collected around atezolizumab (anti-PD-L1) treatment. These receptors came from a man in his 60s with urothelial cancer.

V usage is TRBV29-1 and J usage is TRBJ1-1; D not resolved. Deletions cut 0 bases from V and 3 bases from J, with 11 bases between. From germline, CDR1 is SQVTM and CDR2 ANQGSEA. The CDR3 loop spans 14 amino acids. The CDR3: CSVEDIGIYTEAFF. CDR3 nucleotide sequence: TGCAGCGTTGAAGATATCGGGATCTACACTGAAGCTTTCTTT.

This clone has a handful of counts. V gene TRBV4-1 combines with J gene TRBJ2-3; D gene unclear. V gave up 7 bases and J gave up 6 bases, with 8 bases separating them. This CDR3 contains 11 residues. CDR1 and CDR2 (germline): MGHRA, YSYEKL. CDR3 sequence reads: CASNFMDTQYF. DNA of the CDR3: TGCGCCAGCAATTTTATGGATACGCAGTATTTT.